One and the same sample provided the 6 T cell receptor beta chains below, sequenced in a study of shared clonotypes between healthy human individuals. Naive CD8 cells were CD45RO-negative, positively selected for CCR7, excluding terminally differentiated effector memory CD45RA+ cells. Assay used: immunoSEQ multiplex PCR; TCRdb lists only in-frame clones, some missing. This sample has around 1,900,000 clones, with 80% to 95% found just once. Sequencing was done on a sample of naive CD8+ T cells from PBMCs. All receptors come from a man between 18 and 29 years old in good health. Some clones in this sample may be carry-over from other donors' samples.

This chain uses TRBV28 with TRBJ2-7; no firm D call. V lost 8 bases, J lost 7 bases, and 12 bases lay in between. The CDR3 runs to 11 residues. CDR1 and CDR2 from the germline V gene are MDHEN and SYDVKM. In DNA, the CDR3 is TGTGCCAGCGGGGATTCGCCGGAGCAGTACTTC. It yields the protein CASGDSPEQYF.

To note about this clone: Other nucleotide sequences from this sample produce the same CDR3. The V call is TRBV9, the J call TRBJ1-1; D perhaps matches TRBD1 (5 bases). Trimming pared 0 bases from V and 8 bases from J, leaving 11 bases between. The CDR3 consists of 13 residues. CDR1 and CDR2 from the germline V gene are SGDLS and YYNGEE. CDR3 residues: CASSVAGTGEAFF. The CDR3 DNA is TGTGCCAGCAGCGTAGCGGGGACGGGAGAAGCTTTCTTT.

The rearrangement joins TRBV7-9 to TRBJ2-7; 7 bases match TRBD2. Trimming took 5 bases from V and 6 from J; bases not matched to a gene: 4. Germline CDR1 and CDR2: SEHNR and FQNEAQ (reference sequence). The length of the CDR3 is 12 residues. The CDR3 DNA sequence: TGTGCCAGCAGCACGGGAGGAGGCGAGCAGTACTTC. Translated: CASSTGGGEQYF.

The CDR3: CASSFHRYEQYF. The CDR3 DNA sequence: TGTGCCAGCAGTTTTCATCGCTACGAGCAGTACTTC. The rearrangement links TRBV28 to TRBJ2-7; unclear D gene. This CDR3 region has 12 residues. Germline V lookup: CDR1 MDHEN, CDR2 SYDVKM. The V end lost 3 bases, the J end lost 3 bases, and 6 bases lay between the germline ends.

As to this clone: This same CDR3 is encoded by further DNA sequences in the sample. This sequence joins TRBV4-1 and TRBJ1-1; tentatively, D is TRBD1 (6 bases). V was shortened by 0 bases and J by 5 bases, with 13 bases between the two germline ends. Germline V gene lookup returns CDR1 MGHRA and CDR2 YSYEKL. The CDR3 consists of 15 residues. The CDR3 loop is CASSQEGGGGTEAFF. CDR3 bases: TGCGCCAGCAGCCAAGAGGGGGGCGGTGGGACTGAAGCTTTCTTT.

V is TRBV4-2 and J is TRBJ2-4; 11 bases match TRBD2. CDR1 LGHNA and CDR2 YNFKEQ come from the germline V gene. J lost 1 base, V lost 5 bases, and 7 bases had no gene match. CDR3 length: 17 amino acids. CDR3 loop: CASSDSGRVYAKNIQYF. The CDR3 DNA is TGTGCCAGCAGCGATAGCGGGAGGGTCTATGCCAAAAACATTCAGTACTTC.